These T cell receptor beta chains were read from a single sample in a study of T-cell memory formation after mild COVID-19. A single record per CDR3 protein comes from TCRdb applying MiXCR to the 5' RACE reads. Of more than 450,000 distinct CDR3 sequences listed, roughly 18% are singletons. The specimen was PBMCs or a T cell subset sorted from them (not recorded which). The receptors originated from an adult woman who had mild COVID-19 (a few samples of this study predate the infection). Cell type and time point are not known. Both conserved end residues are part of each CDR3. A D gene is named only where the DNA matches it firmly. Clone size is given for some rows only: seen once, a few or many times, or a class if the clone is expanded.

v_gene: TRBV6-5
d_gene: NA
j_gene: TRBJ2-7
abundance: few
CDR3aa: CASSYGGAGHEQYF
CDR3nt: TGTGCCAGCAGTTACGGGGGGGCTGGCCACGAGCAGTACTTC

v_gene: TRBV9
d_gene: NA
j_gene: TRBJ2-2
abundance: few
CDR3aa: CASSVGWNTGELFF
CDR3nt: TGTGCCAGCAGCGTAGGGTGGAACACCGGGGAGCTGTTTTTT

v_gene: TRBV12-3/TRBV12-4
d_gene: TRBD2
j_gene: TRBJ2-2
abundance: few
CDR3aa: CASSQGRGELFF
CDR3nt: TGTGCCAGCAGCCAAGGGAGGGGAGAGCTGTTTTTT

v_gene: TRBV5-1
d_gene: NA
j_gene: TRBJ2-3
abundance: NA
CDR3aa: CAAARGGGDTDTQYF
CDR3nt: TGCGCCGCCGCGAGGGGAGGCGGAGACACAGATACGCAGTATTTT

v_gene: TRBV28
d_gene: TRBD2
j_gene: TRBJ2-3
abundance: few
CDR3aa: CASSPLGLAGDTQYF
CDR3nt: TGTGCCAGCAGTCCCCTGGGACTAGCGGGAGATACGCAGTATTTT

v_gene: TRBV7-2
d_gene: NA
j_gene: TRBJ1-3
abundance: NA
CDR3aa: CASTPRSGGLAGNTIYF
CDR3nt: TGTGCCAGCACCCCCCGGTCGGGGGGCTTGGCTGGAAACACCATATATTTT

v_gene: TRBV4-1
d_gene: NA
j_gene: TRBJ1-2
abundance: NA
CDR3aa: CASSQGGGTYGYTF
CDR3nt: TGCGCCAGCAGCCAAGGGGGGGGAACCTATGGCTACACCTTC

v_gene: TRBV3-1
d_gene: NA
j_gene: TRBJ1-1
abundance: NA
CDR3aa: CASSLTGHPTEAFF
CDR3nt: TGTGCCAGCAGCCTAACGGGACATCCAACTGAAGCTTTCTTT

v_gene: TRBV5-1
d_gene: NA
j_gene: TRBJ2-6
abundance: few
CDR3aa: CASSLHLGLLSGANVLTF
CDR3nt: TGCGCCAGCAGCTTGCATTTAGGGCTCCTCTCTGGGGCCAACGTCCTGACTTTC

v_gene: TRBV21-1
d_gene: NA
j_gene: TRBJ2-7
abundance: few
CDR3aa: CASSKVTGLLYEQYF
CDR3nt: TGTGCCAGCAGCAAAGTTACAGGGTTACTGTACGAGCAGTACTTC

v_gene: TRBV7-8
d_gene: NA
j_gene: TRBJ1-1
abundance: NA
CDR3aa: CASSFAFMNTEAFF
CDR3nt: TGTGCCAGCAGCTTTGCCTTCATGAACACTGAAGCTTTCTTT

v_gene: TRBV4-3
d_gene: TRBD2
j_gene: TRBJ2-1
abundance: few
CDR3aa: CASSQEALYSGSRDREQFF
CDR3nt: TGCGCCAGCAGCCAAGAGGCCCTCTACAGCGGGAGTAGGGATCGGGAGCAGTTCTTC

v_gene: TRBV19
d_gene: NA
j_gene: TRBJ2-1
abundance: NA
CDR3aa: CASSTGLLGTLNEQFF
CDR3nt: TGTGCCAGTAGTACGGGACTTTTAGGGACACTGAATGAGCAGTTCTTC

v_gene: TRBV12-3/TRBV12-4
d_gene: NA
j_gene: TRBJ2-3
abundance: NA
CDR3aa: CACGLRDTQYF
CDR3nt: TGTGCCTGTGGGCTAAGAGATACGCAGTATTTT

v_gene: TRBV18
d_gene: TRBD1
j_gene: TRBJ2-5
abundance: NA
CDR3aa: CASSPPDRVETQYF
CDR3nt: TGTGCCAGCTCGCCCCCGGACAGGGTGGAGACCCAGTACTTC

v_gene: TRBV7-9
d_gene: TRBD1
j_gene: TRBJ2-1
abundance: few
CDR3aa: CASSYRRPGQIYNEQFF
CDR3nt: TGTGCCAGCAGCTACCGAAGGCCGGGACAGATATACAATGAGCAGTTCTTC

v_gene: TRBV7-9
d_gene: NA
j_gene: TRBJ1-4
abundance: NA
CDR3aa: CASSLEVGFEKLFF
CDR3nt: TGTGCCAGCAGCTTAGAGGTGGGATTTGAAAAACTGTTTTTT

v_gene: TRBV12-3/TRBV12-4
d_gene: NA
j_gene: TRBJ2-1
abundance: NA
CDR3aa: CASVPETGYNEQFF
CDR3nt: TGTGCCAGCGTTCCGGAAACCGGCTACAATGAGCAGTTCTTC

v_gene: TRBV7-9
d_gene: NA
j_gene: TRBJ1-5
abundance: NA
CDR3aa: CASSFWDPTQVNQPQHF
CDR3nt: TGTGCCAGCAGCTTCTGGGACCCCACCCAAGTTAATCAGCCCCAGCATTTT

v_gene: TRBV5-6
d_gene: TRBD1
j_gene: TRBJ2-7
abundance: NA
CDR3aa: CASSLDLRDRRTYEQYF
CDR3nt: TGTGCCAGCAGCTTGGACTTAAGGGACAGGAGGACCTACGAGCAGTACTTC

v_gene: TRBV4-3
d_gene: NA
j_gene: TRBJ1-4
abundance: NA
CDR3aa: CASSQVGIGGDEKLFF
CDR3nt: TGCGCCAGCAGCCAAGTGGGGATCGGGGGGGATGAAAAACTGTTTTTT

v_gene: TRBV28
d_gene: NA
j_gene: TRBJ1-1
abundance: few
CDR3aa: CASSLYRSGNTEAFF
CDR3nt: TGTGCCAGCAGTTTATATCGCTCAGGGAACACTGAAGCTTTCTTT

v_gene: TRBV30
d_gene: TRBD2
j_gene: TRBJ2-3
abundance: few
CDR3aa: CACTGTSLPDTQYF
CDR3nt: TGTGCCTGCACCGGGACTAGCCTTCCAGATACGCAGTATTTT

v_gene: TRBV19
d_gene: TRBD1
j_gene: TRBJ2-7
abundance: few
CDR3aa: CASSIGQVTTYEQYF
CDR3nt: TGTGCCAGTAGTATCGGACAGGTGACGACCTACGAGCAGTACTTC

v_gene: TRBV12-3/TRBV12-4
d_gene: NA
j_gene: TRBJ1-3
abundance: NA
CDR3aa: CASSLVAGNTIYF
CDR3nt: TGTGCCAGCAGTTTAGTCGCTGGAAACACCATATATTTT

v_gene: TRBV7-9
d_gene: NA
j_gene: TRBJ1-1
abundance: NA
CDR3aa: CASSLDPVGAFF
CDR3nt: TGTGCCAGCAGCTTAGACCCCGTGGGAGCTTTCTTT

v_gene: TRBV10-2
d_gene: NA
j_gene: TRBJ1-3
abundance: many
CDR3aa: CASSDWGILGNTIYF
CDR3nt: TGCGCCAGCAGTGACTGGGGGATCCTAGGAAACACCATATATTTT